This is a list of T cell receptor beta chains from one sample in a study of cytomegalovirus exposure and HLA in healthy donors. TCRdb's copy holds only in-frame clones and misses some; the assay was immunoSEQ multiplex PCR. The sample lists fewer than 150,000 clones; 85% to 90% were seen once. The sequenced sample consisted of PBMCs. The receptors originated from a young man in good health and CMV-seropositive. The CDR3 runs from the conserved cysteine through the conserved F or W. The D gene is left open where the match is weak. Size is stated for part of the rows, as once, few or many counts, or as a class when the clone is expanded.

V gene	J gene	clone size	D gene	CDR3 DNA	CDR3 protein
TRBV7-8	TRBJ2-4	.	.	TGTGCCAGCAGCCCCTCCCGGAGGGGCGGGCCCCCCCAAAACATTCAGTACTTC	CASSPSRRGGPPQNIQYF
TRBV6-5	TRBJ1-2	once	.	TGTGCCAGCAGTTACGGGGTGACGGGGATGAGGGGCTACACCTTC	CASSYGVTGMRGYTF
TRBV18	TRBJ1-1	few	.	TGTGCCAGCTCACCTTTCGAAGGGGCTGGCGGGATGGGGACGAACACTGAAGCTTTCTTT	CASSPFEGAGGMGTNTEAFF
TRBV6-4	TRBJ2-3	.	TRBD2	TGTGCCAGCAGCCAACTAGCGGGGGGGCTCGCAGATACGCAGTATTTT	CASSQLAGGLADTQYF
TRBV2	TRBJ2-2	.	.	TGTGCCAGCAGGGGGATGGCAGGGGCCACCGGGGAGCTGTTTTTT	CASRGMAGATGELFF
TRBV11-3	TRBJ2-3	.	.	TGTGCCAGCAGGACTAGGTCCGGGGATACGCAGTATTTT	CASRTRSGDTQYF
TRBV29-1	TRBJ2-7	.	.	TGCAGCGTTGATGGGTGGGGGCGAGTGGAAGGCGAGCAGTACTTC	CSVDGWGRVEGEQYF
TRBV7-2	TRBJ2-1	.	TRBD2	TGTGCCAGCAGCTTAGTGGGGACTAGCGGCAACAATGAGCAGTTCTTC	CASSLVGTSGNNEQFF
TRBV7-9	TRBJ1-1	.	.	TGTGCCAGCAGCTTGCAGGGGAGAAGGAACACTGAAGCTTTCTTT	CASSLQGRRNTEAFF
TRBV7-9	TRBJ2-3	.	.	TGTGCCAGCAGCCCCCGGATGAGCGCGAGCACAGATACGCAGTATTTT	CASSPRMSASTDTQYF
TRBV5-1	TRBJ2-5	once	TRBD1	TGCGCCAGCAGCTCGGGATCGGGACAGGTCGATGTAGAGACCCAGTACTTC	CASSSGSGQVDVETQYF
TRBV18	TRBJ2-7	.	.	TGTGCCAGCTCACCAACCTTAGTAGCCGAGCAGTACTTC	CASSPTLVAEQYF
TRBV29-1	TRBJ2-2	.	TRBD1	TGCAGCGTTGCAGGGGGCCCCAACACCGGGGAGCTGTTTTTT	CSVAGGPNTGELFF
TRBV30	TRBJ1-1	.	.	TGTGCCTGGAGTCAAGGAGGCACTGAAGCTTTCTTT	CAWSQGGTEAFF
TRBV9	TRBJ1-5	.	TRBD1	TGTGCCAGCAGCGTGGGACAGGGGAATCAGCCCCAGCATTTT	CASSVGQGNQPQHF
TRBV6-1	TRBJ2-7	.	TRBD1	TGTGCCAGCAACAACAGGGGGCAAGCTAGATACGAGCAGTACTTC	CASNNRGQARYEQYF
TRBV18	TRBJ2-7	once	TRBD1	TGTGCCAGCTCACTATGGGACAGGGGGCTCGAGCAGTACTTC	CASSLWDRGLEQYF
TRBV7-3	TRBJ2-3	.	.	TGTGCCAGCAGCTCCCGGGAATCTAGCACAGATACGCAGTATTTT	CASSSRESSTDTQYF
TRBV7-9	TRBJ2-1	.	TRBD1	TGTGCCAGCAGCTTCGACAGGGGGACCTACAATGAGCAGTTCTTC	CASSFDRGTYNEQFF
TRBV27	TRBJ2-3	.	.	TGTGCCAGCACCCCTAAAATAACCCTAGGAGGCACAGATACGCAGTATTTT	CASTPKITLGGTDTQYF
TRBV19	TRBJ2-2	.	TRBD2	TGTGCCAGTAGTATCGCTCTAGCGGGAGGGCCAGGCGGGGAGCTGTTTTTT	CASSIALAGGPGGELFF
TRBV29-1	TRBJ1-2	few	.	TGCAGCGTTGTGGGAGTTGGCTATGGCTACACCTTC	CSVVGVGYGYTF
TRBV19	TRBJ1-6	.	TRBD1	TGTGCCAGTACCGCGGGGACAGCTTCTAATTCACCCCTCCACTTT	CASTAGTASNSPLHF
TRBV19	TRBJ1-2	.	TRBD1	TGTGCCAGTCGGACAGGGGGCTACTATGGCTACACCTTC	CASRTGGYYGYTF
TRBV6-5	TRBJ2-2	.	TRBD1	TGTGCCAGCAGTCCAGGACAGGCGGCCGGGGAGCTGTTTTTT	CASSPGQAAGELFF
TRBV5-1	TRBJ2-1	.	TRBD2	TGCGCCAGCAGCTTACCGACTAGCGGGAGGGCCGGATCCTACAATGAGCAGTTCTTC	CASSLPTSGRAGSYNEQFF
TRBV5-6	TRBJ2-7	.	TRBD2	TGTGCCAGCAGCGAGGGACTAGCGGTGGAGGATGAGTACTTC	CASSEGLAVEDEYF
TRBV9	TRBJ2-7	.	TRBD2	TGTGCCAGCAGCCCCACCGGGACTAGCGGCTACGAGCAGTACTTC	CASSPTGTSGYEQYF
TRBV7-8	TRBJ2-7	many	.	TGTGCCAGCAGCCTCGCTAGCTCTGCCGCCTACGAGCAGTACTTC	CASSLASSAAYEQYF
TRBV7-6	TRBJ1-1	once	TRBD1	TGTGCCAGCAGCTTATCTATCAGGGGGCGCAGGAACACTGAAGCTTTCTTT	CASSLSIRGRRNTEAFF
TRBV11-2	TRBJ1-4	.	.	TGTGCCAGCAGCCCCTGGCGGGGGACAACTAATGAAAAACTGTTTTTT	CASSPWRGTTNEKLFF
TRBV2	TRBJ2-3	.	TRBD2	TGTGCCAGCAGTGAAGTCGGGGGGGGATTAAGCACAGATACGCAGTATTTT	CASSEVGGGLSTDTQYF
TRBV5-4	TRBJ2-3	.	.	TGTGCCAGCAGCTTGGATGCGGGACCCTCCACAGATACGCAGTATTTT	CASSLDAGPSTDTQYF
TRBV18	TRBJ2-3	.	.	TGTGCCAGCTCACGCGACTACCACACAGATACGCAGTATTTT	CASSRDYHTDTQYF
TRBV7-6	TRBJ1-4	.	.	TGTGCCAGCAGCAGCTATAAGACAACTAATGAAAAACTGTTTTTT	CASSSYKTTNEKLFF
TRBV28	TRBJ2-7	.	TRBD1	TGTGCCAGCAGTTTAACGCAGGGGGCGATTAGGACCTACGAGCAGTACTTC	CASSLTQGAIRTYEQYF
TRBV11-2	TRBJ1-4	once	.	TGTGCCAGCAGCTTTCGTATGGGGGCAGGTGAAAAACTGTTTTTT	CASSFRMGAGEKLFF
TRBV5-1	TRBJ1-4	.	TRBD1	TGCGCCAGCAGCTTCGGATCGGGACAGGGGAATGAAAAACTGTTTTTT	CASSFGSGQGNEKLFF
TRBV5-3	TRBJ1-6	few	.	TGTGCCAGAAGCCACCCGATTAGCTCCTATAATTCACCCCTCCACTTT	CARSHPISSYNSPLHF
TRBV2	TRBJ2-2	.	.	TGTGCCAGCAAGAGTAAGCCCACCGGGGAGCTGTTTTTT	CASKSKPTGELFF
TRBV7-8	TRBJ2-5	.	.	TGTGCCAGCAGCTTAGCGCCGGGGCAAGAGACCCAGTACTTC	CASSLAPGQETQYF
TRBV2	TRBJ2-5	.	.	TGTGCCAGCAGACGGGACTTCCAAGAGACCCAGTACTTC	CASRRDFQETQYF
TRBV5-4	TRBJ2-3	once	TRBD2	TGTGCCAGCAGACTTAGACTAGCGGGGTCTAGCACAGATACGCAGTATTTT	CASRLRLAGSSTDTQYF
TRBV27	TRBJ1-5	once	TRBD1	TGTGCCAGCAGTAGAACAGGGGGCCTGATTCAGGGCAATCAGCCCCAGCATTTT	CASSRTGGLIQGNQPQHF
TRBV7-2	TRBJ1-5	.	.	TGTGCCAGCAGCCTAGGCCAGGCTGGATGGCATTTT	CASSLGQAGWHF
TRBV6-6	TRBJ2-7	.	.	TGTGCCAGCAGTTACTATAGCGACAGGAAAGGGCAGTACTTC	CASSYYSDRKGQYF
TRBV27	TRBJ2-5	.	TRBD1	TGTGCCAGCAGTTTTTCTAGACAGGGGGGAGAGACCCAGTACTTC	CASSFSRQGGETQYF
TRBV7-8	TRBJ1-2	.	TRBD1	TGTGCCAGCAGCTCGGGGACAGGGCAATATGGCTACACCTTC	CASSSGTGQYGYTF
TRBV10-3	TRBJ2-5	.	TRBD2	TGTGCCATCAATGCGGGAGGGGGAGAGACCCAGTACTTC	CAINAGGGETQYF
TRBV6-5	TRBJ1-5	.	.	TGTGCCAGCAGCCGACAGGCGAATCAGCCCCAGCATTTT	CASSRQANQPQHF
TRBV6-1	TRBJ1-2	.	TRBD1	TGTGCCAGCAGTGAAGCGGGACAGGGTAGTTATGGCTACACCTTC	CASSEAGQGSYGYTF